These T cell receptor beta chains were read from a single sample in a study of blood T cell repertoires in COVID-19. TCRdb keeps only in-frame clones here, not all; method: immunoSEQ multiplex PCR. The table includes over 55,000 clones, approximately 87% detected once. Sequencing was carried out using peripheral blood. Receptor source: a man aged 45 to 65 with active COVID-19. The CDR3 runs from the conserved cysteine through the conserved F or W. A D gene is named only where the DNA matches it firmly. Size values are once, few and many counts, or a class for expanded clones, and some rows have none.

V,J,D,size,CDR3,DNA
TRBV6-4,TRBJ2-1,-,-,CASSQVHSYNEQFF,TGTGCCAGCAGTCAGGTGCACTCCTACAATGAGCAGTTCTTC
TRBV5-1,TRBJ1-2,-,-,CASSPPEGWGQGYTF,TGCGCCAGCAGCCCCCCGGAAGGTTGGGGGCAAGGCTACACCTTC
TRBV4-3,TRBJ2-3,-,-,CASSLGSASSTDTQYF,TGCGCCAGCAGCCTCGGGAGTGCATCTAGCACAGATACGCAGTATTTT
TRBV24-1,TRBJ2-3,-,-,CATSDMGPDTQYF,TGTGCCACCAGTGATATGGGGCCAGATACGCAGTATTTT
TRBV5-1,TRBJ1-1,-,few,CASTDSLMNTEAFF,TGCGCCAGCACGGACAGCCTCATGAACACTGAAGCTTTCTTT
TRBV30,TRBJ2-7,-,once,CAWSVRRNEQYF,TGTGCCTGGAGTGTACGGAGGAACGAGCAGTACTTC
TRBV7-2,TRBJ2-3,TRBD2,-,CASSFLSGGHTDTQYF,TGTGCCAGCAGCTTTTTAAGCGGGGGTCACACAGATACGCAGTATTTT
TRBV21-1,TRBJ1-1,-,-,CASRPFSGENTEAFF,TGTGCCAGCAGACCCTTCTCCGGGGAGAACACTGAAGCTTTCTTT
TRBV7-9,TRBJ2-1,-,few,CASNLAVLEGNEQFF,TGTGCCAGCAATCTAGCAGTACTAGAAGGAAATGAGCAGTTCTTC
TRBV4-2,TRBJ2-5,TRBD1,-,CASSQDERGRETQYF,TGTGCCAGCAGCCAAGATGAGAGGGGGCGGGAGACCCAGTACTTC
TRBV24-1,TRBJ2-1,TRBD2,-,CATSDRAGVLNEQFF,TGTGCCACCAGTGACCGAGCGGGAGTCCTCAATGAGCAGTTCTTC
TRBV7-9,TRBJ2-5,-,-,CASSLSQGMRETQYF,TGTGCCAGCAGCTTAAGCCAGGGGATGAGGGAGACCCAGTACTTC
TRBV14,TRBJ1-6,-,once,CASSPMHPGSPLHF,TGTGCCAGCAGCCCAATGCACCCAGGTTCACCCCTCCACTTT
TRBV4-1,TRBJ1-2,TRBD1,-,CASSQVDRGYGYTF,TGCGCCAGCAGCCAAGTGGACAGGGGCTATGGCTACACCTTC
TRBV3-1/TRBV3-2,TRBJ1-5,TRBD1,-,CASSDRGLSNQPQHF,TGTGCCAGCAGTGACAGGGGGCTAAGCAATCAGCCCCAGCATTTT
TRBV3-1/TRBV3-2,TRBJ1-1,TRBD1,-,CASSQAPQGAAEAFF,TGTGCCAGCAGCCAGGCCCCCCAGGGGGCGGCTGAAGCTTTCTTT
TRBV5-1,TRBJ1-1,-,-,CASSLVQGIMNTEAFF,TGCGCCAGCAGCTTGGTGCAGGGGATCATGAACACTGAAGCTTTCTTT
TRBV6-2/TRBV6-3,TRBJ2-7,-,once,CASSPGSSYEQYF,TGTGCCAGCAGCCCCGGTTCCTCCTACGAGCAGTACTTC
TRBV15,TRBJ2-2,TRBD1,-,CATSRIRGQGNTGELFF,TGTGCCACCAGCAGAATCCGGGGACAGGGGAACACCGGGGAGCTGTTTTTT
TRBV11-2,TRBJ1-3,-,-,CASSLTRQTISGNTIYF,TGTGCCAGCAGCTTAACGAGACAGACCATCTCTGGAAACACCATATATTTT
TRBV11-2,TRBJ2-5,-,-,CASSLALETGETQYF,TGTGCCAGCAGCCTCGCCTTAGAGACAGGAGAGACCCAGTACTTC
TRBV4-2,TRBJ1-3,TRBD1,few,CASSRGGGTGDPGNTIYF,TGTGCCAGCAGCCGGGGAGGGGGGACAGGGGATCCCGGAAACACCATATATTTT
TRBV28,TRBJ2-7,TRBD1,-,CASSPTGTGAYEQYF,TGTGCCAGCAGCCCGACCGGGACAGGGGCCTACGAGCAGTACTTC
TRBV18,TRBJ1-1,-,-,CASSPRSPGGPRTGWATEAFF,TGTGCCAGCTCACCACGATCCCCGGGAGGCCCTAGGACCGGCTGGGCCACTGAAGCTTTCTTT
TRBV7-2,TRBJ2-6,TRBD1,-,CASSLGGQSGANVLTF,TGTGCCAGCAGCTTAGGGGGACAGTCTGGGGCCAACGTCCTGACTTTC
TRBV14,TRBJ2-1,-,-,CASSPAYGEVYNEQFF,TGTGCCAGCAGCCCTGCCTACGGAGAGGTATACAATGAGCAGTTCTTC
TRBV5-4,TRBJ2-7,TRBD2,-,CASSLERGYYEQYF,TGTGCCAGCAGCTTAGAGCGGGGGTACTACGAGCAGTACTTC
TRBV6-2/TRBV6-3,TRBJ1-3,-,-,CASSYAGPGNTIYF,TGTGCCAGCAGTTACGCAGGGCCTGGAAACACCATATATTTT
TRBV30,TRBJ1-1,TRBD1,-,CAWSIQGAFRVNTEAFF,TGTGCCTGGAGTATCCAGGGGGCCTTCAGAGTGAACACTGAAGCTTTCTTT
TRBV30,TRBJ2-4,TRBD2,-,CAFKGGGSKNIQYF,TGTGCCTTCAAGGGCGGCGGGAGCAAAAACATTCAGTACTTC
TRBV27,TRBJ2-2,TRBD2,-,CASTSYPLGLAGYLDTGELFF,TGTGCCAGCACCTCTTATCCCCTGGGACTAGCGGGATACTTGGACACCGGGGAGCTGTTTTTT
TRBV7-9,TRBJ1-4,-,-,CASSLSGAEKLFF,TGTGCCAGCAGCTTATCAGGGGCTGAAAAACTGTTTTTT
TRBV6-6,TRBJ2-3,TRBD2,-,CASSYPGGPTDTQYF,TGTGCCAGCAGTTACCCGGGAGGGCCCACAGATACGCAGTATTTT
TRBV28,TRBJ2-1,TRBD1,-,CASSFAGTGGRDEQFF,TGTGCCAGCAGTTTCGCCGGGACAGGGGGCAGGGATGAGCAGTTCTTC
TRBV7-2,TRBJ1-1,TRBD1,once,CASSSRPGGILNTEAFF,TGTGCCAGCAGCTCCAGACCAGGGGGGATCCTGAACACTGAAGCTTTCTTT
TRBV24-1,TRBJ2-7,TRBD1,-,CATSGSGGQGHEQYF,TGTGCCACCAGTGGATCCGGCGGACAGGGCCACGAGCAGTACTTC
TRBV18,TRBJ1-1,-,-,CASSPRRDEAFF,TGTGCCAGCTCACCAAGGAGGGATGAAGCTTTCTTT
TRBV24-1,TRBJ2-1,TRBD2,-,CATSDHGLAGGPNNEQFF,TGTGCCACCAGTGATCACGGACTAGCGGGAGGCCCGAACAATGAGCAGTTCTTC
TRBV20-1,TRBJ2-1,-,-,CSASPRAMGNEQFF,TGCAGTGCTAGTCCCAGGGCCATGGGAAATGAGCAGTTCTTC
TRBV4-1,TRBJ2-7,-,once,CASSRGTAVGSEQYF,TGCGCCAGCAGCCGCGGGACAGCGGTGGGCTCCGAGCAGTACTTC
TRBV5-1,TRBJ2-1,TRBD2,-,CASSLQRTSGSGLNEQFF,TGCGCCAGCAGCTTGCAAAGGACTAGCGGGAGTGGTTTAAATGAGCAGTTCTTC
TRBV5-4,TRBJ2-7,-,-,CASSLDLAQNPHEQYF,TGTGCCAGCAGCTTGGACCTAGCGCAAAACCCCCACGAGCAGTACTTC
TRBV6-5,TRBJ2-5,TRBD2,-,CASIQTSGQETQYF,TGTGCCAGTATTCAGACTAGCGGCCAAGAGACCCAGTACTTC
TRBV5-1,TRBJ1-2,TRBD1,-,CASSYRTGGNYGYTF,TGCGCCAGCAGCTACAGGACAGGCGGTAACTATGGCTACACCTTC
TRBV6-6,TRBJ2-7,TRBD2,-,CASSQREEQYF,TGTGCCAGCAGTCAGCGGGAAGAGCAGTACTTC
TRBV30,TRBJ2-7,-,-,CAWSAGGSAYEQYF,TGTGCCTGGAGTGCGGGGGGCTCTGCCTACGAGCAGTACTTC
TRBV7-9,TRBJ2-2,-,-,CASSATGISGELFF,TGTGCCAGCAGTGCGACCGGGATCTCGGGGGAGCTGTTTTTT
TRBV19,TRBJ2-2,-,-,CASRSGTTTGELFF,TGTGCCAGTAGGTCCGGGACAACTACCGGGGAGCTGTTTTTT
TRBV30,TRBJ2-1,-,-,CAWSPVAVYNEQFF,TGTGCCTGGAGTCCCGTAGCGGTGTACAATGAGCAGTTCTTC
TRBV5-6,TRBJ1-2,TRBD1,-,CASSQGAGYGYTF,TGTGCCAGCAGTCAGGGGGCAGGGTATGGCTACACCTTC
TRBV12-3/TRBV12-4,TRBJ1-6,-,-,CASSIQGYSPLHF,TGTGCCAGCAGTATTCAGGGTTATTCACCCCTCCACTTT
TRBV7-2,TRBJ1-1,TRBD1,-,CASSLGPGGRTEAFF,TGTGCCAGCAGCTTAGGCCCAGGGGGAAGGACTGAAGCTTTCTTT
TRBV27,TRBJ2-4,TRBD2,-,CASGGNLAGGPLSLYF,TGTGCCAGTGGGGGGAATCTAGCGGGAGGACCCCTAAGCCTGTACTTC
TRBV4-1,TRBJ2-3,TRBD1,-,CASSPSPGQGTDTQYF,TGCGCCAGCAGCCCGAGCCCGGGACAGGGAACAGATACGCAGTATTTT
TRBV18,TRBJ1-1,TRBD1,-,CASSPIGQGASTEAFF,TGTGCCAGCTCACCAATTGGACAGGGGGCGTCCACTGAAGCTTTCTTT